This T cell receptor beta chain was sequenced during a study of blood T cell repertoires in COVID-19. Researchers sorted participants into cohorts using their self-reported clinical history. Per the study methods: Amplification from reference gene primers served as the basis for estimated nucleated cell counts. Generated by immunoSEQ multiplex PCR, the TCRdb table keeps only in-frame clones and is missing some. V and J calls and clone size are given by that table; D and trimming were obtained from the DNA. This sample has under 200,000 clones, with roughly 80% found just once. From germline, CDR1 is SGDLS and CDR2 YYNGEE. The V gene lost 2 bases and the J gene lost 1 base, with 9 bases spanning the gap. This CDR3 contains 14 residues. This clone was counted ten times or more. The same CDR3 is also encoded by other DNA sequences in this sample.

The sequence was obtained from a woman in her fifties or sixties who had recovered from COVID-19. This chain links TRBV9 with TRBJ1-2, with D possibly TRBD1 on 5 matching bases. Sequencing used PBMCs or T cells enriched from blood (not recorded which). The chain's CDR3 is CASSVDDSNYGYTF. The CDR3 DNA reads as TGTGCCAGCAGCGTGGATGACAGTAACTATGGCTACACCTTC.